Included here is one T cell receptor (beta chain) sequence, with context. CDR3 length: 15 residues. Per germline, CDR1 MDHEN and CDR2 SYDVKM. The J segment lost 9 bases and the V segment lost 6 bases, leaving 9 bases of the junction unmatched. Every bit of the isolated RNA underwent reverse transcription, so sequencing read expressed TCRB transcripts. The protocol was immunoSEQ multiplex PCR, while the TCRdb copy is restricted to in-frame clones and leaves out a portion. Of around 160,000 clones listed, about 50% are singletons. These data belong to a study of beta chain features in type 1 diabetes. Overall study context: Cells sorted and examined across all samples totaled approximately 100 million.

The V call is TRBV28, the J call TRBJ1-6; 9 nucleotides agree with TRBD1. Sequencing was performed on Tregs from blood. The receptor comes from a man between 18 and 35 years old in good health. The CDR3 DNA sequence: TGTGCCAGCAGGGGGGGACAGGGAGACAGTTCACCCCTCCACTTT. Amino acids: CASRGGQGDSSPLHF. The full variable domain, rest sourced from reference TRBV28 and TRBJ1-6, is DVKVTQSSRYLVKRTGEKVFLECVQDMDHENMFWYRQDPGLGLRLIYFSYDVKMKEKGDIPEGYSVSREKKERFSLILESASTNQTSMYLCASRGGQGDSSPLHFGNGTRLTVT.